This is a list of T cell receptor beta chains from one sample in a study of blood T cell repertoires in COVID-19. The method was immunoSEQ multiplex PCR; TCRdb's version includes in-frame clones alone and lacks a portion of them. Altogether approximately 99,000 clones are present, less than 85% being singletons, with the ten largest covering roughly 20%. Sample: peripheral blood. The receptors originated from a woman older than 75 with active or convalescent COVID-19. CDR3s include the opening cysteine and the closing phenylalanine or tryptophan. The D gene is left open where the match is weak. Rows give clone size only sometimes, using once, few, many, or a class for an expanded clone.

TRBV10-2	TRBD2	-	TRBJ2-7	TGCGCCAGCAGTGTACTAGCGCTATCCTACGAGCAGTACTTC	CASSVLALSYEQYF
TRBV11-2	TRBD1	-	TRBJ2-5	TGTGCCAGCAGCTCCGTCGGGCAGGGGGACCAAGAGACCCAGTACTTC	CASSSVGQGDQETQYF
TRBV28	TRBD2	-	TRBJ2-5	TGTGCCAGCAGTTTAAGCGGGAGTATGGGAGAGACCCAGTACTTC	CASSLSGSMGETQYF
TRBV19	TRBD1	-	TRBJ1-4	TGTGCCAGCTCAGTCGGACAGGGATCCGAAAAACTGTTTTTT	CASSVGQGSEKLFF
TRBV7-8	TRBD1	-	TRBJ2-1	TGTGCCAGCAGCTCCTATACCGGGACAGGGCGCAATGAGCAGTTCTTC	CASSSYTGTGRNEQFF
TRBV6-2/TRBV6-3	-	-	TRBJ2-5	TGTGCCAGCAGTCATCCGCCGGGACTTGGGACCCAGTACTTC	CASSHPPGLGTQYF
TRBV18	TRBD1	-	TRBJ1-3	TGTGCCAGCTCACCGTGGGACAGGGGGCAAGGAAACACCATATATTTT	CASSPWDRGQGNTIYF
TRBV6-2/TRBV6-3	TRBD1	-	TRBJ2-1	TGTGCCAGCAGTGTAATAGGGGGCAGGTACAATGAGCAGTTCTTC	CASSVIGGRYNEQFF
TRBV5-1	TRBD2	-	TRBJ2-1	TGCGCCAGCGCATGGGGATTAGCGGGGGTAAACAATGAGCAGTTCTTC	CASAWGLAGVNNEQFF
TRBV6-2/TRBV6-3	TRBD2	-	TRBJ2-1	TGTGCCAGCAGTTACTCTAGCGGGAGCCCCCGGCAGTTCTTC	CASSYSSGSPRQFF
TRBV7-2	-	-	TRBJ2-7	TGTGCCAGCAGCCAAATGGGCCCTCCCTACGAGCAGTACTTC	CASSQMGPPYEQYF
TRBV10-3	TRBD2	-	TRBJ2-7	TGTGCCATCGGGGGGGAGGGCCTCGGCGAGCAGTACTTC	CAIGGEGLGEQYF
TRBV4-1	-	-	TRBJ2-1	TGCGCCAGCAGCCAAGGGGCCCTACTAGATGGGGTTTACAATGAGCAGTTCTTC	CASSQGALLDGVYNEQFF
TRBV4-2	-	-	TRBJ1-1	TGTGCCAGCAGCCAAGTGGGATTAGACAGTTACACCGAAGCTTTCTTT	CASSQVGLDSYTEAFF
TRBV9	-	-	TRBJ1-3	TGTGCCAGCAAGAGGGGGGGACCAGACTCTGGAAACACCATATATTTT	CASKRGGPDSGNTIYF
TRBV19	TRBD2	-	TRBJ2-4	TGTGCCAGTAGTATAGAGGGGACTAGCGGGAGAAACATTCAGTACTTC	CASSIEGTSGRNIQYF
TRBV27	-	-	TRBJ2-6	TGTGCCAGCAGTTCCGTCAGGGGCCCTGGGGCCAACGTCCTGACTTTC	CASSSVRGPGANVLTF
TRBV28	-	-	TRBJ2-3	TGTGCCAGCTTAGAGGATACGCAGTATTTT	CASLEDTQYF
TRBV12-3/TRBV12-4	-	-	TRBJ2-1	TGTGCCAGCAGTTTTCAGTTGTATGAGCAGTTCTTC	CASSFQLYEQFF
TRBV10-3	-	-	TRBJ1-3	TGTGCCATCAGACCACAGGGATTGTGGGGAAACACCATATATTTT	CAIRPQGLWGNTIYF
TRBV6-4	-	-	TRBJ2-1	TGTGCCAGCAGTGAGACAGAAAGCTCCTACAATGAGCAGTTCTTC	CASSETESSYNEQFF
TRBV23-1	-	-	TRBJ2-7	TGCGCCAGCAGCTCCCGATCACAGGGACCCTTC	CASSSRSQGPF
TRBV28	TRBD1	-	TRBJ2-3	TGTGCCAGCAGTAGCTCGGGACAGGGAACAGATACGCAGTATTTT	CASSSSGQGTDTQYF
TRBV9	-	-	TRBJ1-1	TGTGCCAGCAGCGTATCAGCAGGGGAGACTGAAGCTTTCTTT	CASSVSAGETEAFF
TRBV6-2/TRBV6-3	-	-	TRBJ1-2	TGTGCCAGCAGTCAAAACAGATTAATCTTGTATGGCTACACCTTC	CASSQNRLILYGYTF
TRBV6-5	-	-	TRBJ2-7	TGTGCCAGCAGCCTCGGTTCCGAGCAGTACTTC	CASSLGSEQYF
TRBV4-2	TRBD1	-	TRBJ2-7	TGTGCCAGCAGCGCGGGACAGGCTTCCTACGAGCAGTACTTC	CASSAGQASYEQYF
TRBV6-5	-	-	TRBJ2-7	TGTGCCAGCAGTTACCAGCAGGGAAGTTCCTACGAGCAGTACTTC	CASSYQQGSSYEQYF
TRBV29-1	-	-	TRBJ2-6	TGCAGCGTCGGCTACAGGGCTGGGGCCAACGTCCTGACTTTC	CSVGYRAGANVLTF
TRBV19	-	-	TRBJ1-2	TGTGCCAGTAGTATCCGGGAGGCTAACTATGGCTACACCTTC	CASSIREANYGYTF
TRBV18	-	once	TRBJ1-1	TGTGCCAGCTCCCTTGCCCAGGGGATGAACACTGAAGCTTTCTTT	CASSLAQGMNTEAFF
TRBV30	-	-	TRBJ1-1	TGTGCCTGGAGTTATAAAAACACTGAAGCTTTCTTT	CAWSYKNTEAFF
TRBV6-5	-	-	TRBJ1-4	TGTGCCAGCAGTACCACCGCCGGAGGTCTGTTTTTT	CASSTTAGGLFF